The T cell receptor (beta chain) described here comes from a study of cytomegalovirus exposure and HLA in healthy donors (dated by TCRdb to about 2017). Describing the broader study: According to a later analysis, the roughly 120 validation repertoires were produced on the same platform as the roughly 700 repertoires of the first cohort. The aim of the study was to test whether cataloging public T cell receptors could identify signatures of past pathogen exposure. Along with the approximately 700-subject first cohort, a separate validation cohort of more than 90 different subjects was used. High-throughput TCR immunosequencing, statistical association of individual TCRs with disease status, and machine learning were combined to predict cytomegalovirus infection status.

The library relied on the immunoSEQ multiplex PCR assay. In the original analysis: A statistical classification framework was developed to diagnose cytomegalovirus status using the catalog of TCR beta chain sequences. The table was pulled from immuneACCESS by TCRdb, which kept in-frame rearrangements only. Such tables lose some clones; where checked, under half of the loss comes from unresolved V genes, and the rest has no known cause. That table gives V, J and clone size, and the DNA gave D and trimming. This sample gives fewer than 90,000 clones in total; around 96% of them show up just once. Around 1.6% of the sample lies in the top ten. The donors belonged to the validation cohort of over a hundred subjects, which was separate from the roughly 670-subject first cohort. Here V drops 6 bases and J drops 6 bases, and the junction holds 5 bases not matched to any gene. CDR1 and CDR2 are drawn from the germline V gene (reference sequence): MNHEY, SMNVEV. Measured from the cysteine to the phenylalanine, the CDR3 is 14 residues long. CDR3 DNA is the only sequence kept; it has 42 bases, read in frame from the first base.

Details on this clone: Its antigen is unknown. The input lacks base qualities; no much larger clone sits a single base away.

Points the paper makes about the study in general: In a later analysis, TCRs clustered in the first cohort were found to also tend to co-occur in the approximately 120 validation repertoires, with approximately 93% of cluster scores above 0. The authors suggested that the approach could potentially be extended to other disease states and immunological phenotypes. A total of 164 TCR beta chains were listed by the study as associated with cytomegalovirus. Most TCR sequences were seen in very few donors, while some public TCRs were found in many individuals. In vitro tests confirmed that a few of the cytomegalovirus-associated TCR beta chains recognize cytomegalovirus antigens. All 120 or so repertoires were used to score co-occurrence in the validation cohort in a later analysis, because that analysis had no HLA typing for the cohort. The classifier was reported to diagnose cytomegalovirus status with high specificity and sensitivity in both the original cohort and the validation cohort.

The rearranged chain carries TRBV27 and TRBJ2-1, with TRBD2 identical over 10 junction bases. Sequences were obtained from PBMCs. The origin of this receptor is a man between 18 and 35 years old in good health and CMV-seropositive. The CDR3 amino acid sequence is: CASSGLAAINEQFF. The nucleotide sequence reads TGTGCCAGCAGCGGACTAGCGGCCATCAATGAGCAGTTCTTC.